This T cell receptor beta chain was observed in a study of shared clonotypes between healthy human individuals. General study points: Despite large depth, sorted-subset datasets appeared incompletely sequenced.

Study donors comprised healthy, HIV-negative adults devoid of recent acute infection or vaccination. Per the original methods: Filtering of immunoSEQ junctional sequences could not match full-length read filtering. Assay used: immunoSEQ multiplex PCR; TCRdb lists only in-frame clones, some missing. For V, J and clone size, that table is used; D and trimming come from the DNA. In the table there are 600,000 to 800,000 clones, about two thirds of which are singletons. Comment on this clone: Its matching antigen is unknown.

The sequence was collected from a woman in her thirties in good health. Sequences were obtained from memory CD4+ T cells sorted from blood. Sample subset: CD45RA-negative fraction.

The CDR3: CASMQYRNTGELFF. The CDR3 DNA follows: TGTGCCAGCATGCAATACAGAAACACCGGGGAGCTGTTTTTT. The chain has TRBV2 and TRBJ2-2; D unclear. The germline V and J ends were trimmed by 7 bases and 2 bases, with 11 bases remaining between them. The CDR3 has 14 amino acids. Germline-derived CDR1 and CDR2 are SNHLY and FYNNEI.